The 10 T cell receptor beta chains presented below share a single source sample, sequenced in a study of blood T cell repertoires in COVID-19. Sequencing used immunoSEQ multiplex PCR; TCRdb keeps in-frame clones, though not all of them. The sample lists approximately 83,000 clones, approximately 80% seen once, with 3.4% in the top ten. Sequenced input: peripheral blood. The receptor source for this set is a man aged 45-65 years with acute or convalescent COVID-19.

The chain has TRBV6-5 and TRBJ1-2; D call uncertain. The CDR3 is 13 amino acids. Trimming pared 0 bases from V and 8 bases from J, leaving 10 bases between. Germline loops: CDR1 MNHEY, CDR2 SVGAGI. This CDR3 is CASSYSAGQGYTF. For the CDR3, the DNA is TGTGCCAGCAGTTACTCGGCGGGTCAGGGCTACACCTTC.

This clone appeared a single time. The chain uses TRBV19 and TRBJ2-1; 12 bases match TRBD1. Germline values: CDR1 LNHDA, CDR2 SQIVND (reference sequence). The ends lost 5 bases at V and 3 bases at J; junction bases unmatched: 17. The CDR3 is 20 amino acids. The CDR3 loop reads CASSPDRGTGGLRGYNEQFF. DNA of the CDR3: TGTGCCAGTAGTCCCGACCGTGGGACAGGGGGCTTGAGGGGCTACAATGAGCAGTTCTTC.

The CDR3 region is CSVEGAGARNYEQYF. In DNA, the CDR3 is TGCAGCGTTGAAGGAGCGGGAGCGCGGAACTACGAGCAGTACTTC. The V gene is TRBV29-1, the J gene TRBJ2-7; 8 bases fit TRBD2. The ends lost 1 base at V and 3 bases at J; junction bases unmatched: 8. Germline V gene sequence: CDR1 SQVTM, CDR2 ANQGSEA. The CDR3 runs 15 residues.

The chain employs TRBV19 and TRBJ2-1; tentative D call: TRBD2 (5 bases). Trimming took off 2 bases at V and 9 bases at J, with 11 bases between the two ends. This CDR3 comprises 13 residues. Germline CDR1 and CDR2: LNHDA and SQIVND (reference sequence). CDR3 coding DNA: TGTGCCAGTAGTATAATCCTAGAGGGTGAGCAGTTCTTC. Translating gives CASSIILEGEQFF.

The chain combines TRBV24-1 with TRBJ2-3; D is uncertain. CDR1 and CDR2 from the germline V gene are KGHDR and SFDVKD. The CDR3 loop spans 13 amino acids. Trimming took 0 bases from V and 8 from J, leaving 8 bases between them. The CDR3 bases are TGTGCCACCAGTGATTTGGGAGTTAGTACGCAGTATTTT. This codes for CATSDLGVSTQYF.

The chain recombines TRBV6-6 with TRBJ1-2; perhaps TRBD1 as D (5 bases). Trimming stripped 5 bases from V and 0 bases from J, with 7 bases between. The length of the CDR3 is 13 residues. Germline loops: CDR1 MNHNY, CDR2 SVGAGI (reference sequence). The CDR3 here is CASSPDTNYGYTF. The CDR3 bases are TGTGCCAGCAGTCCGGACACTAACTATGGCTACACCTTC.

V and J are TRBV14 and TRBJ2-7, with 7 bases fitting TRBD1. Germline V gives CDR1 SGHDN, CDR2 FVKESK. The CDR3 spans 14 residues. V dropped 4 bases and J dropped 3; count of bases not matched to a gene: 6. The CDR3 spells CASSRGQLNYEQYF. CDR3 bases: TGTGCCAGCAGCCGGGGACAGCTGAACTACGAGCAGTACTTC.

The rearrangement links TRBV5-1 to TRBJ2-7, with a possible D match to TRBD2 (7 bases). CDR1 is SGHRS and CDR2 is YFSETQ in the germline V gene. The CDR3 is 16 residues long. V lost 4 bases and J 4 bases, leaving 21 bases between the germline ends. CDR3: CASSRTTGLGVYEQYF. The CDR3, as DNA: TGCGCCAGCAGCAGAACGACAGGACTAGGGGTTTACGAGCAGTACTTC.

The chain carries TRBV27 and TRBJ2-1; 8 positions match TRBD2. CDR3 size: 14 residues. The V segment lost 4 bases and the J segment 7 bases; nucleotides outside the gene matches: 6. Per the germline V gene, CDR1 is MNHEY and CDR2 is SMNVEV (reference sequence). The chain's CDR3 is CASSWASGLNEQFF. CDR3 sequence (DNA): TGTGCCAGCAGTTGGGCTAGCGGGTTGAATGAGCAGTTCTTC.

This clone was detected only a few times. The rearrangement uses TRBV5-1 and TRBJ1-2, with 9 bases that match TRBD1. Germline loops: CDR1 SGHRS, CDR2 YFSETQ. V was clipped by 4 bases and J by 0 bases; unmatched bases: 7. This CDR3 has 16 amino acids. CDR3 DNA sequence: TGCGCCAGCAGCCCGGGGGGACAGGGCCCTAACTATGGCTACACCTTC. This sequence encodes CASSPGGQGPNYGYTF.